This TCR beta chain was sequenced for a study of cytomegalovirus exposure and HLA in healthy donors. Only in-frame clones appear in the TCRdb table, and some are missing; sequencing was by immunoSEQ multiplex PCR. The sample contains 130,000 to 150,000 clones, roughly 87% of which appear only once. Findings and limits, study-wide: Rare TCR sequences predominated, though certain public TCRs were found in many donors. Subsequent analysis of the approximately 130 validation repertoires found a tendency for first-cohort TCR clusters to co-occur. In vitro, three CMV-associated chains proved specific for CMV antigens.

As for this clone: Its cognate antigen is unknown.

Sequenced: PBMCs. The TCR comes from a man aged 18 to 29 in good health and CMV-seropositive.

The CDR3 here is CASSQPGTSGYEQYF. CDR3 coding DNA: TGTGCCAGCAGTCAACCCGGGACTAGCGGATACGAGCAGTACTTC. This chain links TRBV27 with TRBJ2-7, with 11 bases identical to TRBD2. The J segment lost 4 bases and the V segment lost 5 bases, leaving 7 bases of the junction unmatched. The CDR3 contains 15 residues. The germline CDR1 and CDR2 sequences are MNHEY and SMNVEV (reference sequence).